This T cell receptor beta chain originates from a study of cytomegalovirus exposure and HLA in healthy donors. Study-wide points: In a later analysis, TCR beta V- and J-gene trimming was associated with a missense DCLRE1C variant. According to the study, roughly 160 TCR beta chains were cytomegalovirus-associated.

As to this clone: What it recognizes is unknown.

Vbeta (60) and Jbeta (13) primers were used in the PCR. Here immunoSEQ multiplex PCR was the method, and the copy in TCRdb shows in-frame clones only, minus some. The data show 130,000 to 150,000 clones, about 78% seen once. Germline V gene data show CDR1 as SGHTA and CDR2 as FQGNSA. V lost 5 bases, J lost 0 bases, and 14 bases lay in between. This CDR3 has 16 amino acids. The rearrangement uses TRBV7-2 and TRBJ1-5; a weak D match, TRBD1 (6 bases). Input material: PBMCs. The TCR was taken from a man aged 35-49 years in good health and CMV-seropositive. The CDR3 DNA sequence: TGTGCCAGCAGCCCCTGGACAGATTATAGCAATCAGCCCCAGCATTTT. It encodes CASSPWTDYSNQPQHF.